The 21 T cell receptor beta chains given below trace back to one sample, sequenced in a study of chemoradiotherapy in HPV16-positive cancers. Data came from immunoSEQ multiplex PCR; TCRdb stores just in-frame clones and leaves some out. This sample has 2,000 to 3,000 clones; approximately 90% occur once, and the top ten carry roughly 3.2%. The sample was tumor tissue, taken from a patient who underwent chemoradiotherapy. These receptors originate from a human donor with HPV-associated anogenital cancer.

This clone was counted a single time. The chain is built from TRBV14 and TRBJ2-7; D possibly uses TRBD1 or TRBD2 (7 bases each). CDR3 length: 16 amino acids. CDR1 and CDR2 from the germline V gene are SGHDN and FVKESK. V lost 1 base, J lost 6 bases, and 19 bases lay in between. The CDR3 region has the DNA TGTGCCAGCAGCCAAGCTTTGAGGGAGGGGGCTTTCGAGCAGTACGTC. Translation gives CASSQALREGAFEQYV.

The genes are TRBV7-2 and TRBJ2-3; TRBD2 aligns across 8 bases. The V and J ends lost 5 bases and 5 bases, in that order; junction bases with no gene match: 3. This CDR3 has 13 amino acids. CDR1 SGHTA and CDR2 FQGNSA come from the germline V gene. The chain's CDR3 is CASSRAGGDTQYF. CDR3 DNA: TGTGCCAGCAGCAGGGCGGGGGGAGATACGCAGTATTTT.

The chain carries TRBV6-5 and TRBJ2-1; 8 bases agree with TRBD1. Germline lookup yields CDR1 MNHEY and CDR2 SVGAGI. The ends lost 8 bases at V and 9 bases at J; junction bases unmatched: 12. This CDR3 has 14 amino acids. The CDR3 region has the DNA TGTGCCAGCCTTTTCGGACAGGGTCATGGTGAGCAGTTCTTC. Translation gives CASLFGQGHGEQFF.

The CDR3 loop reads CASSLRPAGHRDNSPLHF. The CDR3 DNA reads as TGTGCCAGCAGCTTACGCCCGGCGGGACACAGGGATAATTCACCCCTCCACTTT. The chain employs TRBV7-9 and TRBJ1-6; TRBD1 might be the D (6 bases). Trimming shortened V by 2 bases and J by 5 bases, and 19 bases separated the two germline ends. CDR3 length equals 18 residues. From germline, CDR1 is SEHNR and CDR2 FQNEAQ (reference sequence).

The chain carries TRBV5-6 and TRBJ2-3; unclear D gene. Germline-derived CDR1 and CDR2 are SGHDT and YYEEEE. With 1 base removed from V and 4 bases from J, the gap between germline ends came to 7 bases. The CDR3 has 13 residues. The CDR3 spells CASSLRSADTQYF. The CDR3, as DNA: TGTGCCAGCAGCTTGCGAAGCGCAGATACGCAGTATTTT. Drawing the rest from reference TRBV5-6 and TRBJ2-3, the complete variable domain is DAGVTQSPTHLIKTRGQQVTLRCSPKSGHDTVSWYQQALGQGPQFIFQYYEEEERQRGNFPDRFSGHQFPNYSSELNVNALLLGDSALYLCASSLRSADTQYFGPGTRLTVL.

CDR3 protein: CASSDSESGANVLTF. CDR3 bases: TGTGCCAGCAGTGACTCCGAGTCTGGGGCCAACGTCCTGACTTTC. The chain recombines TRBV6-4 with TRBJ2-6, with unresolved D. V lost 0 bases, J lost 1 base, and 4 bases lay in between. The CDR3 spans 15 residues. Germline CDR1 and CDR2: MRHNA and SNTAGT.

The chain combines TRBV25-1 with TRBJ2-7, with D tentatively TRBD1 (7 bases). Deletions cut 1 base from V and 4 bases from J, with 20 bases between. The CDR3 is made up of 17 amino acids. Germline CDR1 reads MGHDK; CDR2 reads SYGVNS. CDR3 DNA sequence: TGTGCCAGCAGTGAATCGGGTTTTGTGACAGGGAGGTACGAGCAGTACTTC. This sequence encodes CASSESGFVTGRYEQYF.

The CDR3 DNA reads TGTGCCAGCAGGGAGGGGGGTAGCAATCAGCCCCAGCATTTT. Protein: CASREGGSNQPQHF. V usage is TRBV6-5 and J usage is TRBJ1-5; a possible D gene is TRBD1 (6 bases). The germline V gene has CDR1 MNHEY and CDR2 SVGAGI. Trimming left V 6 bases short and J 0 bases short, with 9 bases between. This CDR3 is 14 amino acids long.

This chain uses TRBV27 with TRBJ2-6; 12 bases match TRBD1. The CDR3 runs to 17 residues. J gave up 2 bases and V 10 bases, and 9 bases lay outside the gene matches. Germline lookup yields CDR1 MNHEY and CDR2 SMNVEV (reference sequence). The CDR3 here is CATMPGTGGAGANVLTF. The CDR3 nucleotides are TGTGCCACAATGCCCGGGACAGGGGGCGCTGGGGCCAACGTCCTGACTTTC.

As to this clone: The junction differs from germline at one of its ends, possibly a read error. The CDR3 sequence: CASSLKFTDTQYF. The CDR3 DNA is TGTGCTAGCAGCTTAAAGTTCACAGATACGCAGTATTTT. The rearrangement links TRBV7-7 to TRBJ2-3; D uncertain. Germline V gene sequence: CDR1 SSHAT, CDR2 FNYEAQ (reference sequence). The CDR3 has 13 residues.

The CDR3 nucleotides read TGTGCCAGCAGCCAATCGCGGGGTGGCACTGAAGCTTTCTTT. It encodes CASSQSRGGTEAFF. V gene TRBV14 combines with J gene TRBJ1-1; no reliable D call. Trimming left V 2 bases short and J 4 bases short, with 11 bases between. CDR3 length: 14 residues. Germline loops: CDR1 SGHDN, CDR2 FVKESK.

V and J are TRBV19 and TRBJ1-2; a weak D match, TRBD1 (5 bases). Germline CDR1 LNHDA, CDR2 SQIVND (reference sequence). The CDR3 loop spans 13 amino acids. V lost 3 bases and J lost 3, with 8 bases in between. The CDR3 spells CASSIKGHYGYTF. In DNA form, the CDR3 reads TGTGCCAGTAGTATCAAGGGGCACTATGGCTACACCTTC.

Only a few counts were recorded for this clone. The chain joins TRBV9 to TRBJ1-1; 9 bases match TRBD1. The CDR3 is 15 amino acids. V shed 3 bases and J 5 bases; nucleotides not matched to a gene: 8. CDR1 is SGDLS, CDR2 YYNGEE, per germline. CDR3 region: CASSDGDREGTEAFF. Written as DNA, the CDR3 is TGTGCCAGCAGCGACGGGGACAGGGAAGGGACTGAAGCTTTCTTT. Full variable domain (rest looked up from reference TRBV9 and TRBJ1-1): DSGVTQTPKHLITATGQRVTLRCSPRSGDLSVYWYQQSLDQGLQFLIQYYNGEERAKGNILERFSAQQFPDLHSELNLSSLELGDSALYFCASSDGDREGTEAFFGQGTRLTVV.

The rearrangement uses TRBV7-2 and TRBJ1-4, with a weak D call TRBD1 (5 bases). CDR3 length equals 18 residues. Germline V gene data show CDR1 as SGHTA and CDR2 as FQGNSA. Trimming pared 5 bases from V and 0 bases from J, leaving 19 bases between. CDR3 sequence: CASSETGPGGATNEKLFF. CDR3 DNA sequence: TGTGCCAGCAGCGAAACAGGTCCTGGTGGAGCAACTAATGAAAAACTGTTTTTT.

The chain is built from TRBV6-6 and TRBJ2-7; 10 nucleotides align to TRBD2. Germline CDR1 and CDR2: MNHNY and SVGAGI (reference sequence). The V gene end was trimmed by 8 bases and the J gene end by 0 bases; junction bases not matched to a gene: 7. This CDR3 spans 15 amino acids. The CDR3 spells CASAIAGGVSYEQYV. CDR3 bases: TGTGCCAGCGCTATAGCGGGGGGAGTCTCCTACGAGCAGTACGTC.

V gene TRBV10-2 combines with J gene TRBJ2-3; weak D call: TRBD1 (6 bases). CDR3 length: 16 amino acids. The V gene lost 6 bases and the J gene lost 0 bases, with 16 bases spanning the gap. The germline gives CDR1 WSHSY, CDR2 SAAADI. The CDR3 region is CASRGAGALSTDTQYF. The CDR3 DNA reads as TGCGCCAGCAGGGGGGCAGGGGCCCTAAGCACAGATACGCAGTATTTT.

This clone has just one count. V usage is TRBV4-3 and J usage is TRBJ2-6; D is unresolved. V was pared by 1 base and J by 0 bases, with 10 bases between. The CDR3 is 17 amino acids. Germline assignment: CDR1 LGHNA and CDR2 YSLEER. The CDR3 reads CASSQAYQSSGANVLTF. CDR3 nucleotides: TGCGCCAGCAGCCAAGCTTACCAGAGCTCTGGGGCCAACGTCCTGACTTTC.

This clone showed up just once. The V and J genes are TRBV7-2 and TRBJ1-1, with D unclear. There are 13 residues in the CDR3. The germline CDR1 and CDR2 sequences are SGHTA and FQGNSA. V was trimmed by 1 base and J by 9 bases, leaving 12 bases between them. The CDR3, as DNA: TGTGCCAGCAGCTTAGGGGAGAGGGAGAAAGCTTTCTTT. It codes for CASSLGEREKAFF.

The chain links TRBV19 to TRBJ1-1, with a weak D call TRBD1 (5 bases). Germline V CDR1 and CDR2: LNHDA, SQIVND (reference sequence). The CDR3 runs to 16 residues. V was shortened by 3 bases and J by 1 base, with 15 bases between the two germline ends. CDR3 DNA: TGTGCCAGTAGTATTCAAGCTCGGCAGGGGAACACTGAAGCTTTCTTT. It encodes CASSIQARQGNTEAFF.

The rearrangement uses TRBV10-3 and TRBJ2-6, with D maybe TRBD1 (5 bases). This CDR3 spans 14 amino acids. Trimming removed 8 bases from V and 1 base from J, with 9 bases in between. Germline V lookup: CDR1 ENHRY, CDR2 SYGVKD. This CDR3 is CAIRRGSGANVLTF. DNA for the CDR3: TGTGCCATCCGAAGGGGTTCTGGGGCCAACGTCCTGACTTTC.

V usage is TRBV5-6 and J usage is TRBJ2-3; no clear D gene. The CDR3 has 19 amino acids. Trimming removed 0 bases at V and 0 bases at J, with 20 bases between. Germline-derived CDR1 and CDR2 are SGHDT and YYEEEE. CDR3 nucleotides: TGTGCCAGCAGCTTGGCAATATCCAGATATTCTACTAGCACAGATACGCAGTATTTT. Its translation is CASSLAISRYSTSTDTQYF.